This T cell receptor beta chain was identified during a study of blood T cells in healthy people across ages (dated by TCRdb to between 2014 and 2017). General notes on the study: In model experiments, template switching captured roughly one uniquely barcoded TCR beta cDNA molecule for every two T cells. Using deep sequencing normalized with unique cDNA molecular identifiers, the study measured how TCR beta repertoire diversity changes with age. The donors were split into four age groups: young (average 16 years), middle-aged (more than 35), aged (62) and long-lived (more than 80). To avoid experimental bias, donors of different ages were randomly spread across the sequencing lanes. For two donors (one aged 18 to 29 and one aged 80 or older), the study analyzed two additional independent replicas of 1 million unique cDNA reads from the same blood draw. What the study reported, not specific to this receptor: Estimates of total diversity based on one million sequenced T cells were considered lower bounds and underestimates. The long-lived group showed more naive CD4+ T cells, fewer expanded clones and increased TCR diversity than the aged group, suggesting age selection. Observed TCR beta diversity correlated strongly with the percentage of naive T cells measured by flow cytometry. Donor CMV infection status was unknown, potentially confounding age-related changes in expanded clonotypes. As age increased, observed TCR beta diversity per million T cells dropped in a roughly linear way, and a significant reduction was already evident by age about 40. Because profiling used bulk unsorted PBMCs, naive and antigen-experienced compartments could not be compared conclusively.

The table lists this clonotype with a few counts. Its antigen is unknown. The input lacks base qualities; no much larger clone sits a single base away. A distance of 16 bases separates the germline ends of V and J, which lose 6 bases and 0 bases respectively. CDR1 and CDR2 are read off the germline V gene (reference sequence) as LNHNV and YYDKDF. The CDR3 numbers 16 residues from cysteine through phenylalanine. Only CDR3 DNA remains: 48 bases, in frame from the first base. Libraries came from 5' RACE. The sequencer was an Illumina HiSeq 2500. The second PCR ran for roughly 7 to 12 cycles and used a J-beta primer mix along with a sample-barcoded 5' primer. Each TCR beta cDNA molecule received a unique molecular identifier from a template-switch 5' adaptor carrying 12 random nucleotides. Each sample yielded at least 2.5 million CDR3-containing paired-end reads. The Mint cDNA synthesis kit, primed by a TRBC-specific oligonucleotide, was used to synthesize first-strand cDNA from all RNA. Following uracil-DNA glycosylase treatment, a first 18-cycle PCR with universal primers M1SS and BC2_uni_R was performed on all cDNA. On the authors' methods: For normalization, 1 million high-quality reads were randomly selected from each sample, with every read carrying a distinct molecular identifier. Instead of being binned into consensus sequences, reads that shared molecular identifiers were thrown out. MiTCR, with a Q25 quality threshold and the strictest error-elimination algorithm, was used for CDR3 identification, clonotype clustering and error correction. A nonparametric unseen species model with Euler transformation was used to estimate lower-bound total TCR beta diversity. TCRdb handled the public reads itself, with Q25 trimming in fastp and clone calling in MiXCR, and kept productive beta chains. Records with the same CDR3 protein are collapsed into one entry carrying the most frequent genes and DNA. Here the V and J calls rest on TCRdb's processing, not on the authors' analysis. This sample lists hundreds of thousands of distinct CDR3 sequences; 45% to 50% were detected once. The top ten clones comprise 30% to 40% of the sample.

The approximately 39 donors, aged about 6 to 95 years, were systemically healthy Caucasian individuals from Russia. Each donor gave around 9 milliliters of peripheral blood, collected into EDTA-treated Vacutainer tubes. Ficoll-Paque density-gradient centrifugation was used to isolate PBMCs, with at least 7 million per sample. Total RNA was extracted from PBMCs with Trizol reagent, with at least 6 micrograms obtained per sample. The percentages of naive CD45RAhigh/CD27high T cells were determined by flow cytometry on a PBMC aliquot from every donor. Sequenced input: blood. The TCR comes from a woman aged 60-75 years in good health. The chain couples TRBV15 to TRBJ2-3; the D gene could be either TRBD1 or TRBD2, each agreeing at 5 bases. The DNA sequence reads TGTGCCACCAGGGCCCTTGGGACGCTCAGCACAGATACGCAGTATTTT. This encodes CATRALGTLSTDTQYF.